This T cell receptor beta chain was sequenced in a study of quantifying T cell responses using KT2 cells. Study as a whole: cDNA was made from DNase-treated RNA using alpha and beta constant primers.

This clonotype appeared a few times. The cDNA 3' end received a ligated oligonucleotide with a UMI. An equimolar mix of RC1.1 and RC1.2 primed the beta chain across TRBC1 and TRBC2. Starting with the second PCR, alpha and beta TCR chains went through separate processing. MiXCR, applied by TCRdb to the UMI-ligation and nested PCR reads, yields one record per CDR3 protein. The sample includes approximately 54,000 distinct CDR3 sequences, 11% of them seen just once. Known numbers of the T cell clone KT2 were added to PBMC. Germline CDR1 is SGHRS and CDR2 is YFSETQ. J was trimmed by 4 bases and V by 1 base; bases with no gene match: 6. This CDR3 comprises 16 residues.

This clonotype was sampled from a human donor. This sequence joins TRBV5-1 and TRBJ2-1; 9 bases align to TRBD2. What was sequenced was PBMCs spiked with cells of the T cell clone KT2. The CDR3 bases are TGCGCCAGCAGCTTGAAAGGCGGGAGGGTTTACAATGAGCAGTTCTTC. Translating it yields CASSLKGGRVYNEQFF.